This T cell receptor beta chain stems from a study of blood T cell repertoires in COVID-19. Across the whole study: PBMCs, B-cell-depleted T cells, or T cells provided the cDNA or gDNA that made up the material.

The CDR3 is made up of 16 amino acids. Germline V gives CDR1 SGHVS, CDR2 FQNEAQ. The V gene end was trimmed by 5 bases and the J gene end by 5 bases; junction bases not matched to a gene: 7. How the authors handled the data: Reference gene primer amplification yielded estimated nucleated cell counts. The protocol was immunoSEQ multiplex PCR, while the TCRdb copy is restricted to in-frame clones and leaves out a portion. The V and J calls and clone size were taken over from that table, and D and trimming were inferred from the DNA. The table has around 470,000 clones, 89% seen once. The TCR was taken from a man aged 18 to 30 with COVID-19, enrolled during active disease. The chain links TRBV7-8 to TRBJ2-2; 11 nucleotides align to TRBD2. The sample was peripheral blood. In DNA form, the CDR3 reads TGTGCCAGCAGCGTTCTAGCGGGGGGCGGGACCGGGGAGCTGTTTTTT. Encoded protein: CASSVLAGGGTGELFF.